The table lists the clone carrying this TCR beta chain with a count of one. The antigen remains unidentified. Unstimulated regulatory T cells (CD4+CD25+CD127-), CD4+CD25- non-regulatory cells, CD4 and CD8 cells were FACS-sorted from thawed PBMCs. This specimen comes from a study of Tregs in tolerant kidney transplant recipients. General observations from the study: This study did not directly address biological reproducibility. Activated donor B cell expansion appeared to reveal the most relevant donor-specific TCRbeta repertoire. Few patients were studied, so findings need validation in larger groups.

Using immunoSEQ multiplex PCR, the repertoire was profiled, and TCRdb retains in-frame clones only, with some absent. The sample carries approximately 99,000 clones, around 87% recorded once. The CDR3 consists of 12 residues. Germline V lookup: CDR1 GTSNPN, CDR2 SVGIG (reference sequence). V usage is TRBV30 and J usage is TRBJ1-3; a weak D match, TRBD1 (6 bases). Sequences were derived from CD4+ T cells from blood, sampled before the transplant. This receptor was obtained from a human donor who received a combined kidney and bone marrow transplant. The CDR3 nucleotides are TGTGCTAACAGGGACTCTGGAAACACCATATATTTT. It encodes CANRDSGNTIYF. Combining the CDR3 with reference TRBV30 and TRBJ1-3 gives the whole variable domain SQTIHQWPATLVQPVGSPLSLECTVEGTSNPNLYWYRQAAGRGLQLLFYSVGIGQISSEVPQNLSASRPQDRQFILSSKKLLLSDSGFYLCANRDSGNTIYFGEGSWLTVV.